The TCR beta chain described here comes from a study of blood T cell repertoires in COVID-19. Whole-study context: Sites across the United States, Italy and Spain contributed samples from acute and convalescent COVID-19. Nucleic acid was either cDNA or gDNA, and it came from T cells, B-cell-depleted T cells, or PBMCs.

Authors' data handling: The authors estimated nucleated cell counts from reference gene primer amplification. Some clones are missing from TCRdb's copy, which holds only in-frame ones; the method was immunoSEQ multiplex PCR. For V, J and clone size, that table is used; D and trimming come from the DNA. The data show 130,000 or so clones, with about nine tenths seen just once and about an eighth held by the top ten. Patients of the Seattle cohort, enrolled during active infection, were followed longitudinally. In germline, CDR1 is SGHVS, CDR2 FQNEAQ. CDR3 length equals 13 residues. V lost 5 bases to trimming and J lost 7 bases, with 14 bases between them.

The source material was peripheral blood. The receptor was isolated from a woman in her 70s with COVID-19, enrolled during active disease. V and J are TRBV7-8 and TRBJ1-1; TRBD1 is a possible D gene (6 bases). CDR3 in amino acids: CASSVRTALEAFF. Here the CDR3 DNA reads TGTGCCAGCAGCGTCCGGACAGCACTTGAAGCTTTCTTT.